What follows describes a single T cell receptor beta chain. Its target is unknown. The read ends 3 residues before the CDR3 terminus; that terminus is restored from the germline J gene. Related graft donors supplied nonmyeloablative bone marrow transplants, and mixed chimerism was transient. This entry comes from a study of Tregs in tolerant kidney transplant recipients. Study results and caveats: Tolerant patients' donor-specific Tregs expanded beyond overall Tregs, suggesting antigen-driven growth.

Produced via immunoSEQ multiplex PCR; TCRdb's table is partial and in-frame only. This listing includes 20,000 to 30,000 clones. The CDR3 has 13 amino acids. Germline CDR1 reads SGHTA; CDR2 reads FQGNSA. The V and J ends lost 6 bases and 4 bases respectively, with 12 bases between them. V and J are TRBV7-2 and TRBJ1-1; the D is unclear. Specimen: CD4+ T cells from blood (PBMCs), collected 6 months after the transplant. This sequence was found in a human patient who received a combined kidney and bone marrow transplant. Some T cells may have come from the graft donor. CDR3 sequence: CASSSGWGTEAFF. The sequenced CDR3 bases are TGTGCCAGCAGTAGCGGGTGGGGCACTGAA.